A single sample gave rise to the 8 T cell receptor beta chains below, sequenced in a study of cytomegalovirus exposure and HLA in healthy donors. Vbeta (60) and Jbeta (13) primers were used in the PCR. The assay was immunoSEQ multiplex PCR, and TCRdb's table has in-frame clones only and misses some. This table holds approximately 290,000 clones, roughly 80% found once. Source material: PBMCs. The receptors originated from a girl aged 2 to 10 in good health and CMV-seronegative.

The rearrangement uses TRBV27 and TRBJ2-7, with D hard to call. There are 15 residues in the CDR3. V was trimmed by 5 bases and J by 2 bases, leaving 16 bases between them. Germline CDR1 is MNHEY and CDR2 is SMNVEV (reference sequence). This chain's CDR3 is CASSRETASPYEQYF. CDR3 sequence (DNA): TGTGCCAGCAGTCGAGAGACTGCCTCTCCCTACGAGCAGTACTTC.

This clone was picked up one time. The V call is TRBV4-1, the J call TRBJ1-5; D is ambiguous. Trimming cost V 3 bases and J 9 bases, with 12 bases left between them. Germline V gene lookup returns CDR1 MGHRA and CDR2 YSYEKL. The CDR3 covers 13 residues. CDR3 DNA: TGCGCCAGCAGCCAGACCCGTGAGGGGCCCCAGCATTTT. Translated, it gives CASSQTREGPQHF.

V and J are TRBV7-2 and TRBJ2-7, with a tentative D call TRBD2 (6 bases). Germline CDR1 and CDR2: SGHTA and FQGNSA. V lost 4 bases to trimming and J lost 3 bases, with 25 bases between them. This CDR3 region has 18 residues. This chain's CDR3 is CASSSPNIGGVRLYEQYF. CDR3 sequence (DNA): TGTGCCAGCAGCTCTCCTAACATCGGCGGGGTAAGGCTCTACGAGCAGTACTTC.

The gene calls are TRBV7-9 and TRBJ2-1; 8 bases agree with TRBD2. Germline assignment: CDR1 SEHNR and CDR2 FQNEAQ (reference sequence). V trimming: 3 bases; J trimming: 8 bases; junction bases outside the gene matches: 6. The CDR3 spans 14 residues. CDR3 protein: CASSFPGGPYEQFF. The DNA of the CDR3 is TGTGCCAGCAGCTTCCCGGGAGGGCCCTATGAGCAGTTCTTC.

V is TRBV11-2 and J is TRBJ2-4; 7 bases map to TRBD1. Unmatched junction bases numbered 6, after V lost 5 bases and J lost 5 bases. This CDR3 comprises 14 residues. Germline CDR1 reads SGHAT; CDR2 reads FQNNGV. The DNA of the CDR3 is TGTGCCAGCAGCACCACCGGGACAGAAAACATTCAGTACTTC. As protein: CASSTTGTENIQYF.

The chain carries TRBV6-1 and TRBJ1-4, with TRBD1 matching over 7 bases. Per the germline V gene, CDR1 is MNHNS and CDR2 is SASEGT. Trimming took 6 bases from V and 10 from J; bases not matched to a gene: 11. The CDR3 is 14 amino acids. In nucleotides, the CDR3 is TGTGCCAGCAGCCCCGGGACAGTGAAGAGAAAACTGTTTTTT. As protein: CASSPGTVKRKLFF.

V usage is TRBV9 and J usage is TRBJ1-4; D is undetermined. The CDR3 has 15 residues. V was clipped by 0 bases and J by 0 bases, with 6 bases between them. CDR1 SGDLS and CDR2 YYNGEE come from the germline V gene. CDR3 region: CASSVATATNEKLFF. The CDR3 DNA reads as TGTGCCAGCAGCGTAGCTACCGCAACTAATGAAAAACTGTTTTTT.

J is TRBJ2-4 and V is TRBV5-5; perhaps TRBD1 as D (5 bases). The CDR3 extends over 15 amino acids. The germline CDR1 and CDR2 sequences are SGHKS and YYEKEE (reference sequence). With 7 bases removed from V and 9 bases from J, the gap between germline ends came to 23 bases. CDR3 bases: TGTGCCAGCTTTTTAGGAAAGGGGTTAACTACCATTCAGTACTTC. It yields the protein CASFLGKGLTTIQYF.